The 18 T cell receptor beta chains presented below share a single source sample, sequenced in a study of blood T cell repertoires in COVID-19. The repertoire was sequenced with immunoSEQ multiplex PCR; TCRdb's copy has only in-frame clones and lacks some. This sample has about 48,000 clones, with approximately 90% found just once. Sequenced input: peripheral blood. Receptors were obtained from a woman over 75 with acute or convalescent COVID-19.

The V and J genes are TRBV19 and TRBJ1-1; D ambiguous. Trimming removed 0 bases at V and 1 base at J, with 3 bases between. Germline V lookup: CDR1 LNHDA, CDR2 SQIVND (reference sequence). The length of the CDR3 is 13 residues. The CDR3 nucleotides are TGTGCCAGTAGTATAGATAGGAACACTGAAGCTTTCTTT. This translates into CASSIDRNTEAFF.

The genes are TRBV25-1 and TRBJ1-3; no clear D gene. The CDR3 loop spans 14 amino acids. V dropped 7 bases and J dropped 0 bases, with 10 bases sitting between them. CDR1 and CDR2 (germline): MGHDK, SYGVNS. The DNA for the CDR3 is TGTGCCAGCAACCCGGGGAACTCTGGAAACACCATATATTTT. Translating it yields CASNPGNSGNTIYF.

The V and J genes are TRBV11-2 and TRBJ2-1; 7 bases are shared with TRBD1. Germline CDR1 SGHAT, CDR2 FQNNGV. V was clipped by 4 bases and J by 5 bases; unmatched bases: 2. There are 13 residues in the CDR3. In DNA, the CDR3 is TGTGCCAGCAGCTCGGGACAGAACAATGAGCAGTTCTTC. Residues: CASSSGQNNEQFF.

V and J are TRBV24-1 and TRBJ2-1, with TRBD2 matching over 9 bases. This CDR3 comprises 17 residues. V dropped 3 bases and J dropped 6; count of bases not matched to a gene: 11. Germline values: CDR1 KGHDR, CDR2 SFDVKD. CDR3 DNA: TGTGCCACCAGTGATCCTCGTAGCGGGGGAGATAGCAATGAGCAGTTCTTC. This translates into CATSDPRSGGDSNEQFF.

The CDR3 sequence is CASSLEFGAGGSYGYTF. The DNA for the CDR3 is TGTGCCAGCAGCTTAGAATTCGGGGCAGGGGGCAGCTATGGCTACACCTTC. The chain couples TRBV11-2 to TRBJ1-2; 8 positions match TRBD1. After removal of 0 bases from V and 4 bases from J, the junction contained 10 bases not matched to a gene. The germline V gene encodes CDR1 SGHAT and CDR2 FQNNGV. This CDR3 is built from 17 residues.

The chain combines TRBV6-6 with TRBJ1-2, with TRBD1 as a possible D gene (6 bases). Trimming pared 0 bases from V and 8 bases from J, leaving 10 bases between. The germline V gene has CDR1 MNHNY and CDR2 SVGAGI (reference sequence). This CDR3 has 13 residues. The CDR3 DNA reads as TGTGCCAGCAGTTACTCGGACAGAGAGGGCTACACCTTC. This encodes CASSYSDREGYTF.

The J gene is TRBJ2-2, the V gene TRBV2; 7 nucleotides line up with TRBD1. Trimming at V came to 7 bases and at J to 2 bases, leaving 4 bases not matched to a gene. Germline V CDR1 and CDR2: SNHLY, FYNNEI. This CDR3 is 14 amino acids long. This CDR3 is CASTRDSNTGELFF. CDR3 nucleotides: TGTGCCAGCACTCGGGACAGCAACACCGGGGAGCTGTTTTTT.

V is TRBV30 and J is TRBJ2-7; D may be TRBD1 (5 bases). This CDR3 is 12 amino acids long. V shed 2 bases and J shed 7 bases, with 12 bases lying between them. CDR1 and CDR2 (germline): GTSNPN, SVGIG (reference sequence). The CDR3 DNA reads as TGTGCCTGGAGTAAGGGGCCCGGGGAGCAGTACTTC. It yields the protein CAWSKGPGEQYF.

The chain couples TRBV6-1 to TRBJ2-3, with 10 bases matching TRBD2. V trimming: 3 bases; J trimming: 3 bases; junction bases outside the gene matches: 6. Germline CDR1 reads MNHNS; CDR2 reads SASEGT. The CDR3 has 16 amino acids. In DNA form, the CDR3 reads TGTGCCAGCAGTGACATTAGCGGGGGGATGACAGATACGCAGTATTTT. Its protein is CASSDISGGMTDTQYF.

The chain employs TRBV12-5 and TRBJ1-1; D unclear. Germline V lookup: CDR1 LGHNT, CDR2 FRNRAP. The germline V and J ends were trimmed by 4 bases and 4 bases, with 10 bases remaining between them. This CDR3 has 13 residues. CDR3: CASGYGDGTEAFF. CDR3 nucleotide sequence: TGTGCTAGTGGTTACGGGGATGGCACTGAAGCTTTCTTT.

This chain connects TRBV19 to TRBJ1-1; no firm D call. V was pared by 7 bases and J by 5 bases, with 11 bases between. This CDR3 comprises 12 residues. CDR1 is LNHDA, CDR2 SQIVND, per germline (reference sequence). The CDR3, as DNA: TGTGCCAGTACCCATGGGGAGACTGAAGCTTTCTTT. This sequence encodes CASTHGETEAFF.

This rearrangement joins TRBV5-1 to TRBJ2-3, with D perhaps matching TRBD1 (6 bases). This CDR3 has 17 residues. The germline gives CDR1 SGHRS, CDR2 YFSETQ. Trimming stripped 0 bases from V and 1 base from J, with 15 bases between. The CDR3 nucleotides read TGCGCCAGCAGCTTGGACAGGGCGCCATATGGCACAGATACGCAGTATTTT. Translating it yields CASSLDRAPYGTDTQYF.

This chain connects TRBV12-3 or TRBV12-4 to TRBJ2-3; possibly TRBD2 for D (5 bases). This CDR3 region has 13 residues. With 7 bases removed from V and 9 bases from J, the gap between germline ends came to 17 bases. CDR3 amino acids: CASTGLGVGTQYF. The CDR3 DNA follows: TGTGCCAGCACGGGTTTGGGAGTTGGCACGCAGTATTTT.

The count of this clone is one. V and J are TRBV5-1 and TRBJ1-2, with D tentatively TRBD1 (6 bases). V was cut by 0 bases and J by 3 bases, with 9 bases left in between. Looked up from germline, CDR1 is SGHRS and CDR2 is YFSETQ. The CDR3 has 14 amino acids. The CDR3 protein is CASSLGQGYYGYTF. CDR3 sequence (DNA): TGCGCCAGCAGCTTGGGGCAGGGGTACTATGGCTACACCTTC.

This rearrangement joins TRBV19 to TRBJ1-5, with TRBD1 as a possible D gene (6 bases). Germline V CDR1 and CDR2: LNHDA, SQIVND (reference sequence). The CDR3 extends over 13 amino acids. Trimming took 4 bases from V and 7 from J, leaving 11 bases between them. CDR3 DNA sequence: TGTGCCAGTAGTACCCGGACAGCCCAGCCCCAGCATTTT. Protein sequence: CASSTRTAQPQHF.

The V gene is TRBV1, the J gene TRBJ2-4; TRBD2, as called in the table, went unchecked against the DNA. TRBV1 is marked as a pseudogene. There are 16 residues in the CDR3. The CDR3 nucleotides are TGCACCAGCAGCTTTGAGCGGGGGGAGGACAAAAACATTCAGTACTTC. It is translated as CTSSFERGEDKNIQYF.

The V call is TRBV3-1 (or the pseudogene TRBV3-2), the J call TRBJ2-5, with a possible D match to TRBD1 (6 bases). CDR3 length: 15 amino acids. Trimming pared 2 bases from V and 5 bases from J, leaving 15 bases between. CDR1 LGHDT and CDR2 YNNKEL come from the germline V gene (reference sequence). The CDR3 protein is CASSQSDRRTETQYF. CDR3 sequence (DNA): TGTGCCAGCAGCCAATCAGACAGGCGGACGGAGACCCAGTACTTC.

This chain joins TRBV5-4 and TRBJ2-3; 9 positions match TRBD2. The CDR3 is 16 residues long. V lost 4 bases, J lost 1 base, and 7 bases stayed unmatched. Germline values: CDR1 SGHNT, CDR2 YYREEE (reference sequence). CDR3 residues: CASSPGSGGGTDTQYF. For the CDR3, the DNA is TGTGCCAGCAGCCCCGGTAGCGGGGGCGGCACAGATACGCAGTATTTT.